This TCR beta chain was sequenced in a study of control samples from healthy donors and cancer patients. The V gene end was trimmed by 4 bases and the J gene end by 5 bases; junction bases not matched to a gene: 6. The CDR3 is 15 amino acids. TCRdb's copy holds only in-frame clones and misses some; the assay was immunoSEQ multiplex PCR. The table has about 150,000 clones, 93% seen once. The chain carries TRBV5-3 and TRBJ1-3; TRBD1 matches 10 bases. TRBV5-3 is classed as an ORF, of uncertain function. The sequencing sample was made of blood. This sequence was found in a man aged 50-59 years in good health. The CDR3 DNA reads TGTGCCAGAAGCGGAAAGACAGGGGGCCGAAACACCATATATTTT. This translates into CARSGKTGGRNTIYF.